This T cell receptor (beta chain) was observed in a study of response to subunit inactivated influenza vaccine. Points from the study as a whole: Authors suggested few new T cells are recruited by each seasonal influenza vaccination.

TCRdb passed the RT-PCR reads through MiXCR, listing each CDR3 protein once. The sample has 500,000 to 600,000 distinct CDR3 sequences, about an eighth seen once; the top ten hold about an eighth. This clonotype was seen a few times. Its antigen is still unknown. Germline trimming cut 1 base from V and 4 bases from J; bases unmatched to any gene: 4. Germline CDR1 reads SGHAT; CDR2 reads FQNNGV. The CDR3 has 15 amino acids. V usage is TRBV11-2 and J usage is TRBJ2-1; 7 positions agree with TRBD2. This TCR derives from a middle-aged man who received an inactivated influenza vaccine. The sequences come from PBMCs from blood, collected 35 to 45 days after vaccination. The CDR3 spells CASSLVASGYNEQFF. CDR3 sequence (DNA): TGTGCCAGCAGCTTAGTAGCTAGCGGTTACAATGAGCAGTTCTTC.